This TCR beta chain is drawn from a study of T cells in Graves' hyperthyroidism and ophthalmopathy. Study-wide results and caveats: Researchers found most expanded thyroid clonotypes above 0.001 in blood as well. The model forecast ophthalmopathy, anticipating it by a median roughly 6.3 months before onset.

This clonotype was counted many times. Its specificity is unknown. Researchers amplified the TCR beta CDR3 regions from RNA transcripts. The HTBI primer set was used in a first-round RT-PCR of the TCR CDR3. TCRdb recomputed calls from the multiplex PCR reads with MiXCR, one row per CDR3 protein. The table lists hundreds of thousands of distinct CDR3 sequences, roughly 14% of them singletons. The V segment lost 1 base and the J segment 6 bases; nucleotides outside the gene matches: 6. This CDR3 comprises 16 residues. Germline V lookup: CDR1 LGHDT, CDR2 YNNKEL (reference sequence). This chain links TRBV3-1 with TRBJ2-1, with TRBD2 matching over 10 bases. This TCR derives from a man younger than 30 with Graves' ophthalmopathy. The material sequenced was blood. This chain's CDR3 is CASSQGASGRSNEQFF. The CDR3, as DNA: TGTGCCAGCAGCCAAGGGGCTAGCGGGAGATCCAATGAGCAGTTCTTC.